The TCR beta chain under discussion was sequenced for a study of blood T cell repertoires in COVID-19. At the level of the study: Italy, Spain and the United States were the sources of the convalescent and acute COVID-19 samples. In each case, the material was cDNA or gDNA derived from T cells, B-cell-depleted T cells, or PBMCs.

This CDR3 is built from 16 residues. Germline-derived CDR1 and CDR2 are SGHRS and YFSETQ. V lost 3 bases, J lost 3 bases, and 10 bases stayed unmatched. In the original processing: The assay estimated nucleated cells by amplifying reference gene primers. TCRdb's copy holds only in-frame clones and misses some; the assay was immunoSEQ multiplex PCR. V and J calls and clone size are those listed in that table; D and trimming were worked out from the DNA. The data contain over 10,000 clones, under 80% of them seen just once; the ten biggest clones take up 40% to 45%. Sequenced material: peripheral blood. This rearrangement joins TRBV5-1 to TRBJ1-1, with TRBD1 identical over 8 bases. This TCR derives from a woman aged 80 or over with acute or convalescent COVID-19. CDR3 DNA sequence: TGCGCCAGCAGCTACGGACAGGGCGAAGGATACACTGAAGCTTTCTTT. Its protein product is CASSYGQGEGYTEAFF.